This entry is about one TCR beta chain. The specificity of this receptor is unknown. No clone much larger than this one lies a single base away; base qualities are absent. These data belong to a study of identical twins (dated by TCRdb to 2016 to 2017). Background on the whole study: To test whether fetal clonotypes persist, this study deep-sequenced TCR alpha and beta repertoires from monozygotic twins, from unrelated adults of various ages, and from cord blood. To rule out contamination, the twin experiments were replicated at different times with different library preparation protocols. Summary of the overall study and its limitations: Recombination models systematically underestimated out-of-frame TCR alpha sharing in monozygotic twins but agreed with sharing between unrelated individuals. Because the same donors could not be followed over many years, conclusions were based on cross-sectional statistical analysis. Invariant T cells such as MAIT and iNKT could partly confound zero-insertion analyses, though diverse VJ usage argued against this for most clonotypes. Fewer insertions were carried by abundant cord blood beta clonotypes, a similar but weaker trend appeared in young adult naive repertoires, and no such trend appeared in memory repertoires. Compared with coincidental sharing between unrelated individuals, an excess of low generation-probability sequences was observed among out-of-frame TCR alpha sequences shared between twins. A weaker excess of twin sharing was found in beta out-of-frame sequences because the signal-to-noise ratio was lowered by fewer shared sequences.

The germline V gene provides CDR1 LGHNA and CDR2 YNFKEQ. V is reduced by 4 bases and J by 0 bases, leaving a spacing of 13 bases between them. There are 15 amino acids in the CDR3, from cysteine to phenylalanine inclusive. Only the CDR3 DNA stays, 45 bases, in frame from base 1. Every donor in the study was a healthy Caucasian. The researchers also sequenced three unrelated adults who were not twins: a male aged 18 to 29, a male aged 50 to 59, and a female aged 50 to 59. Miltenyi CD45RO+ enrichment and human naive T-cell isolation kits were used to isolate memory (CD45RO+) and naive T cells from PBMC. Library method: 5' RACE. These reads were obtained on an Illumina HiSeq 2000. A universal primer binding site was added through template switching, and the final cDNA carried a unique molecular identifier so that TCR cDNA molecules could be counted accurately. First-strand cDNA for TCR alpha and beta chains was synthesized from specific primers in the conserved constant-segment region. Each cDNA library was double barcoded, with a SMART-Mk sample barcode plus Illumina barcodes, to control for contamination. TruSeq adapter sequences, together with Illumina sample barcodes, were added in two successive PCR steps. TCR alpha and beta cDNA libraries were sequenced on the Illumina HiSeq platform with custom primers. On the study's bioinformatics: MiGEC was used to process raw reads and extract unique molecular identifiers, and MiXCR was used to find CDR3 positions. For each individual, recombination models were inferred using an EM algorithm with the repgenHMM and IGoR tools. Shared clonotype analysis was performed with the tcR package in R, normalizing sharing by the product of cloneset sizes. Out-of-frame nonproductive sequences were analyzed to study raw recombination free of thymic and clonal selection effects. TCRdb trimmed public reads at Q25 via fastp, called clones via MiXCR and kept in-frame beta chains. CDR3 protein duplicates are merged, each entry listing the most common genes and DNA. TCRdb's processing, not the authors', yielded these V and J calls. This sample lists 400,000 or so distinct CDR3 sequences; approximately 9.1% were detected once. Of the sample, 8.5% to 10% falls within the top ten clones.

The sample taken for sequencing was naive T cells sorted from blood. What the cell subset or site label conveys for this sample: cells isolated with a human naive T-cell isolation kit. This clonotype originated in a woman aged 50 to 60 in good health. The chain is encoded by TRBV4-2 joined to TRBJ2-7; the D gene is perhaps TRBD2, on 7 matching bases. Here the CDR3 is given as CASSRERDISYEQYF. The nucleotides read TGTGCCAGCAGCCGAGAGCGGGACATCTCCTACGAGCAGTACTTC.